This T cell receptor beta chain stems from a study of T cell responses to AZD1222 COVID-19 vaccine. At the level of the study: The analysis combined second doses at about 4 or about 12 weeks.

The junction had 3 bases not matched to a gene; V was cut back by 6 bases and J by 1 base. Germline CDR1 reads ENHRY; CDR2 reads SYGVKD. This CDR3 has 14 amino acids. Method: immunoSEQ multiplex PCR; TCRdb's copy keeps in-frame clones and lacks some. The profile shows around 94,000 clones, about 88% of them singletons. The sample was peripheral blood, taken on day 0 of AZD1222 vaccination. This rearrangement joins TRBV10-3 to TRBJ2-7; 10 bases match TRBD2. This receptor was obtained from an adult in good health. The CDR3 nucleotides are TGTGCCATCAGCGAGCGGGGGGGGTCCTACGAGCAGTACTTC. Protein product: CAISERGGSYEQYF.